This is a list of T cell receptor beta chains from one sample in a study of shared clonotypes between healthy human individuals. Using immunoSEQ multiplex PCR, the repertoire was profiled, and TCRdb retains in-frame clones only, with some absent. The sample contains more than 2 million clones, about 95% of which appear only once. The specimen sequenced was naive CD8+ T cells sorted from blood. The source is a man aged 18-30 years in good health. CDR3s include the opening cysteine and the closing phenylalanine or tryptophan. D genes are given only for firm matches. Rows may omit the clone size; those that give it use once, few, many or a size class.

V	J	D	size	CDR3	DNA
TRBV4-2	TRBJ2-5	TRBD2	once	CASSQDPGTSGETQYF	TGTGCCAGCAGCCAAGATCCAGGGACTAGCGGAGAGACCCAGTACTTC
TRBV7-9	TRBJ2-7	-	once	CASSLESGLGTYEQYF	TGTGCCAGCAGCTTAGAGTCGGGTCTAGGCACCTACGAGCAGTACTTC
TRBV19	TRBJ1-2	-	once	CASSETGTRSGYTF	TGTGCCAGTAGTGAAACCGGGACACGCAGTGGCTACACCTTC
TRBV30	TRBJ2-3	-	-	CAWSVLEGSTDTQYF	TGTGCCTGGAGTGTACTAGAGGGCAGCACAGATACGCAGTATTTT
TRBV6-5	TRBJ1-2	TRBD1	once	CASGQGYYGYTF	TGTGCCAGCGGACAGGGGTACTATGGCTACACCTTC
TRBV2	TRBJ2-5	-	-	CASSERLQETQYF	TGTGCCAGCAGTGAACGGTTACAAGAGACCCAGTACTTC
TRBV2	TRBJ2-7	TRBD2	-	CAASGGKGLYEQYF	TGTGCCGCCTCGGGGGGTAAAGGGTTATACGAGCAGTACTTC
TRBV7-9	TRBJ2-2	-	-	CASSLRTGELFF	TGTGCCAGCAGCTTACGTACCGGGGAGCTGTTTTTT
TRBV4-1	TRBJ2-4	TRBD2	-	CASSQDGGVGDIQYF	TGCGCCAGCAGCCAAGACGGGGGGGTTGGAGACATTCAGTACTTC
TRBV7-9	TRBJ2-3	TRBD1	-	CASSLDRGEADTQYF	TGTGCCAGCAGCTTAGACAGGGGGGAAGCAGATACGCAGTATTTT
TRBV15	TRBJ1-6	-	-	CATRGLDNSPLHF	TGTGCCACCAGGGGGCTTGATAATTCACCCCTCCACTTT
TRBV12-5	TRBJ2-3	TRBD2	-	CASGLAGGFTDTLYF	TGTGCTAGTGGTTTGGCGGGGGGGTTCACAGATACGCTGTATTTT
TRBV7-2	TRBJ1-1	-	-	CASSAGGQGLNTEAFF	TGTGCCAGCAGCGCCGGGGGGCAGGGTCTGAACACTGAAGCTTTCTTT
TRBV13	TRBJ2-4	-	-	CASSSQKNIQYF	TGTGCCAGCAGCTCACAAAAAAACATTCAGTACTTC
TRBV2	TRBJ2-3	-	-	CASSEALSGVFGFTDTQYF	TGTGCCAGCAGTGAAGCGCTTTCCGGCGTGTTTGGGTTCACAGATACGCAGTATTTT
TRBV5-5	TRBJ2-7	-	-	CASSLELSGLAYEQYF	TGTGCCAGCAGCTTGGAATTAAGCGGGCTTGCCTACGAGCAGTACTTC
TRBV5-1	TRBJ2-7	-	-	CASSLGGVGPTYEQYF	TGCGCCAGCAGCTTGGGTGGTGTAGGGCCCACCTACGAGCAGTACTTC
TRBV18	TRBJ2-1	TRBD2	-	CASSPPAGEYNEQFF	TGTGCCAGCTCACCCCCAGCGGGAGAGTACAATGAGCAGTTCTTC
TRBV5-1	TRBJ2-5	TRBD2	-	CASSGGLAGEETQYF	TGCGCCAGCAGCGGAGGACTAGCGGGAGAAGAGACCCAGTACTTC
TRBV28	TRBJ2-1	TRBD2	-	CASSLYSGGAWEQFF	TGTGCCAGCAGTTTATATAGCGGGGGGGCTTGGGAGCAGTTCTTC
TRBV13	TRBJ2-7	-	-	CASSLKPSYEQYF	TGTGCCAGCAGCCTAAAGCCCTCCTACGAGCAGTACTTC
TRBV29-1	TRBJ1-1	-	-	CSVVRDGREAFF	TGCAGCGTTGTGCGGGACGGCCGGGAAGCTTTCTTT
TRBV6-5	TRBJ2-1	TRBD2	-	CASSYTSGLNEQFF	TGTGCCAGCAGTTACACTAGCGGGCTCAATGAGCAGTTCTTC
TRBV5-1	TRBJ1-1	TRBD1	-	CASSLEQGSYTEAFF	TGCGCCAGCAGCTTGGAACAGGGGAGTTACACTGAAGCTTTCTTT
TRBV30	TRBJ2-7	-	-	CAWSVGGGPRGEQYF	TGTGCCTGGAGTGTAGGAGGTGGGCCCCGCGGCGAGCAGTACTTC
TRBV6-5	TRBJ2-1	TRBD2	-	CASSYSSSGMNNEQFF	TGTGCCAGCAGTTACTCATCTAGCGGGATGAACAATGAGCAGTTCTTC
TRBV2	TRBJ1-1	-	-	CASSEGGGRNTEAFF	TGTGCCAGCAGTGAAGGGGGAGGCCGGAACACTGAAGCTTTCTTT
TRBV7-9	TRBJ2-5	-	-	CASRPKGGETQYF	TGTGCCAGCAGGCCCAAGGGTGGAGAGACCCAGTACTTC
TRBV6-5	TRBJ1-2	-	-	CASSYSVGEANYGYTF	TGTGCCAGCAGTTACTCGGTGGGGGAGGCTAACTATGGCTACACCTTC
TRBV11-2	TRBJ2-1	-	-	CASNPLLAYNEQFF	TGTGCCAGCAACCCACTACTCGCGTACAATGAGCAGTTCTTC
TRBV27	TRBJ2-7	-	-	CASSLYGPSYEQYF	TGTGCCAGCAGTTTATATGGACCCTCCTACGAGCAGTACTTC
TRBV6-5	TRBJ1-1	TRBD1	-	CASSSGTGSLNTEAFF	TGTGCCAGCAGTTCCGGGACAGGGTCACTGAACACTGAAGCTTTCTTT
TRBV5-8	TRBJ1-1	-	-	CASSPGGTEAFF	TGTGCCAGCAGCCCAGGTGGGACTGAAGCTTTCTTT
TRBV5-1	TRBJ1-1	-	-	CASSLYGMNTEAFF	TGCGCCAGCAGCTTGTACGGAATGAACACTGAAGCTTTCTTT
TRBV9	TRBJ2-7	-	-	CASSVGGNVGYEQYF	TGTGCCAGCAGCGTAGGGGGGAATGTGGGGTACGAGCAGTACTTC
TRBV7-9	TRBJ2-1	-	-	CASSLVRTNNEQFF	TGTGCCAGCAGCTTAGTCAGGACAAACAATGAGCAGTTCTTC
TRBV12-2	TRBJ2-7	-	-	CASLPRTGGDENEQYF	TGTGCAAGTCTCCCCCGGACAGGGGGCGATGAGAACGAGCAGTACTTC
TRBV5-1	TRBJ1-1	-	once	CASSLASWQGHRNTEAFF	TGCGCCAGCAGCTTGGCCTCTTGGCAGGGACACCGTAACACTGAAGCTTTCTTT
TRBV7-2	TRBJ2-7	TRBD1	-	CASSLAGGGASYEQYF	TGTGCCAGCAGCTTAGCAGGGGGCGGTGCCTCCTACGAGCAGTACTTC
TRBV5-3	TRBJ2-1	-	-	CAQRADSYNEQFF	TGTGCCCAAAGAGCAGATTCCTACAATGAGCAGTTCTTC
TRBV7-9	TRBJ1-1	-	few	CASSPVNTEAFF	TGTGCCAGCAGCCCAGTGAACACTGAAGCTTTCTTT
TRBV6-6	TRBJ1-3	-	-	CASSPTGYSGNTIYF	TGTGCCAGCAGTCCTACAGGGTATTCTGGAAACACCATATATTTT